Following are 30 T cell receptor beta chains from one sample sequenced in a study of Ad26.COV2.S vaccination and SARS-CoV-2 variants. Treatment defined: around 19 received Ad26.COV2.S at low or high dose, single or two shots; about 5 received placebo; per-sample allocation not given. Sampling happened 63 days after the first vaccine or placebo injection. The data were produced by immunoSEQ multiplex PCR, yet TCRdb's version contains in-frame clones alone and is incomplete. The profile shows hundreds of thousands of clones, 89% of them singletons. The material was peripheral blood, obtained in a trial of Ad26.COV2.S vaccine versus placebo. The origin of the receptors is a person aged 18-60 years who received the Ad26.COV2.S COVID-19 vaccine or a placebo.

The V and J genes are TRBV29-1 and TRBJ2-7; 7 positions agree with TRBD1. V was clipped by 6 bases and J by 2 bases; unmatched bases: 4. The CDR3 is 12 amino acids. Per germline, CDR1 SQVTM and CDR2 ANQGSEA. For the CDR3, the DNA is TGCAGCGTGGGGGACAGAACCTACGAGCAGTACTTC. The encoded protein is CSVGDRTYEQYF.

The chain uses TRBV6-5 and TRBJ1-2; D ambiguous. The CDR3 is 15 amino acids. Germline lookup yields CDR1 MNHEY and CDR2 SVGAGI. The V and J ends lost 0 bases and 5 bases respectively, with 13 bases between them. As DNA, the CDR3 is TGTGCCAGCAGTTACTCGATAACCGGAGGGTATGGCTACACCTTC. This translates into CASSYSITGGYGYTF.

The genes are TRBV20-1 and TRBJ2-7; D is uncertain. This CDR3 is built from 15 residues. CDR1 DFQATT and CDR2 SNEGSKA come from the germline V gene (reference sequence). Trimming shortened V by 3 bases and J by 4 bases, and 19 bases separated the two germline ends. This chain's CDR3 is CSASPGKIGVYEQYF. DNA for the CDR3: TGCAGTGCTAGTCCAGGCAAAATTGGGGTTTACGAGCAGTACTTC.

The rearrangement uses TRBV5-1 and TRBJ1-4, with a weak D call TRBD1 (6 bases). The CDR3 has 17 amino acids. V was trimmed by 1 base and J by 0 bases, leaving 13 bases between them. The germline V gene encodes CDR1 SGHRS and CDR2 YFSETQ. The CDR3 spells CASSLPTGDSTNEKLFF. CDR3 DNA sequence: TGCGCCAGCAGCTTGCCGACAGGAGACTCAACTAATGAAAAACTGTTTTTT.

V gene TRBV5-4 combines with J gene TRBJ2-3, with a tentative D call TRBD1 (6 bases). Germline V gene lookup returns CDR1 SGHNT and CDR2 YYREEE (reference sequence). This CDR3 comprises 14 residues. V was shortened by 5 bases and J by 7 bases, with 17 bases between the two germline ends. The CDR3 region has the DNA TGTGCCAGCAGTTACGACAGGTCCCCTTATACGCAGTATTTT. It specifies CASSYDRSPYTQYF. The complete variable domain, with remaining parts taken from reference TRBV5-4 and TRBJ2-3, reads ETGVTQSPTHLIKTRGQQVTLRCSSQSGHNTVSWYQQALGQGPQFIFQYYREEENGRGNFPPRFSGLQFPNYSSELNVNALELDDSALYLCASSYDRSPYTQYFGPGTRLTVL.

This clone was counted between two and nine times. CDR3 sequence reads: CASSFGTLTYEQYF. As DNA, the CDR3 is TGTGCCAGCAGCTTCGGGACATTGACCTACGAGCAGTACTTC. The chain joins TRBV5-6 to TRBJ2-7, with D perhaps TRBD1 (6 bases). CDR3 length equals 14 residues. Germline-derived CDR1 and CDR2 are SGHDT and YYEEEE. V was pared by 2 bases and J by 2 bases, with 11 bases between.

In DNA form, the CDR3 reads TGCGCCAGCAGCCGCGGGACATGGAACACCGGGGAGCTGTTTTTT. The encoded protein is CASSRGTWNTGELFF. V and J are TRBV4-3 and TRBJ2-2; the D gene could be TRBD1 or TRBD2 (6 bases each). Trimming removed 4 bases at V and 1 base at J, with 10 bases between. CDR3 size: 15 residues. From germline, CDR1 is LGHNA and CDR2 YSLEER.

The rearrangement uses TRBV29-1 and TRBJ2-1; TRBD2 might be the D (7 bases). This CDR3 spans 14 amino acids. In germline, CDR1 is SQVTM, CDR2 ANQGSEA. Trimming cost V 7 bases and J 8 bases, with 21 bases left between them. The CDR3 DNA sequence: TGCAGCGGACGGGACCGATGGGGGGGCGATGAGCAGTTCTTC. Its protein is CSGRDRWGGDEQFF.

The chain links TRBV19 to TRBJ1-6; D is uncertain. Germline CDR1 and CDR2: LNHDA and SQIVND (reference sequence). This CDR3 region has 13 residues. With 3 bases removed from V and 8 bases from J, the gap between germline ends came to 8 bases. CDR3 in DNA: TGTGCCAGTAGTATGAATCGGGATTCACCCCTCCACTTT. Translating it yields CASSMNRDSPLHF.

This clone was recorded only once. The gene calls are TRBV6-5 and TRBJ2-5; D is unclear. This CDR3 is built from 15 residues. Trimming took off 0 bases at V and 1 base at J, with 9 bases between the two ends. Germline assignment: CDR1 MNHEY and CDR2 SVGAGI. CDR3 region: CASSYSSVPQETQYF. The CDR3 nucleotides are TGTGCCAGCAGTTACTCTTCGGTGCCCCAAGAGACCCAGTACTTC.

This clone came up once. The rearrangement uses TRBV5-1 and TRBJ2-1, with TRBD2 matching over 7 bases. The J segment lost 3 bases and the V segment lost 8 bases, leaving 8 bases of the junction unmatched. Germline V gene sequence: CDR1 SGHRS, CDR2 YFSETQ. The CDR3 is made up of 14 amino acids. The CDR3 spells CASSIAGLYNEQFF. In DNA form, the CDR3 reads TGCGCCAGTTCAATAGCGGGTCTCTACAATGAGCAGTTCTTC.

V usage is TRBV10-3 and J usage is TRBJ2-5, with 9 bases that match TRBD1. Trimming cost V 4 bases and J 4 bases; bases outside gene matches: 4. Germline CDR1 ENHRY, CDR2 SYGVKD. The CDR3 sequence is 14 residues long. CDR3 sequence reads: CAISGTGEGETQYF. The CDR3, as DNA: TGTGCCATCAGTGGGACAGGGGAAGGAGAGACCCAGTACTTC.

This clone was detected only a few times. The V gene is TRBV4-2, the J gene TRBJ1-6, with D tentatively TRBD1 (5 bases). V lost 0 bases and J 7 bases, leaving 13 bases between the germline ends. Germline-derived CDR1 and CDR2 are LGHNA and YNFKEQ. The CDR3 runs 16 residues. DNA for the CDR3: TGTGCCAGCAGCCAAGAAGGGACCTGGACCAATTCACCCCTCCACTTT. This gives the protein CASSQEGTWTNSPLHF.

The rearrangement uses TRBV7-3 and TRBJ1-2; 7 bases are shared with TRBD1. This CDR3 is built from 14 residues. CDR1 SGHTA and CDR2 FQGTGA come from the germline V gene. V dropped 6 bases and J dropped 4; count of bases not matched to a gene: 8. Here the CDR3 DNA reads TGTGCCAGCAGGTCCGGGACAGCTGGCTATGGCTACACCTTC. Encoded protein: CASRSGTAGYGYTF.

The gene calls are TRBV29-1 and TRBJ2-6, with 7 bases identical to TRBD2. CDR1 is SQVTM, CDR2 ANQGSEA, per germline. Trimming at V came to 4 bases and at J to 4 bases, leaving 10 bases not matched to a gene. The CDR3 length is 16 residues. The CDR3 is CSVVGGRTDGANVLTF. CDR3 nucleotide sequence: TGCAGCGTTGTGGGCGGGAGAACGGACGGGGCCAACGTCCTGACTTTC.

The J gene is TRBJ2-1, the V gene TRBV11-2; TRBD2 is a possible D gene (6 bases). This CDR3 is built from 14 residues. Germline lookup yields CDR1 SGHAT and CDR2 FQNNGV. V lost 5 bases to trimming and J lost 1 base, with 9 bases between them. CDR3 DNA sequence: TGTGCCAGCAGCCTCGGGACTTCCTACAATGAGCAGTTCTTC. This sequence encodes CASSLGTSYNEQFF.

J is TRBJ2-7 and V is TRBV14; 15 nucleotides match TRBD2. CDR1 SGHDN and CDR2 FVKESK come from the germline V gene. The CDR3 is 17 amino acids. Trimming took 4 bases from V and 4 from J; bases not matched to a gene: 8. This chain's CDR3 is CASSPTFGTSGGYEQYF. The CDR3 DNA sequence: TGTGCCAGCAGCCCCACCTTCGGGACTAGCGGGGGGTACGAGCAGTACTTC.

This chain uses TRBV30 with TRBJ2-3; 11 bases align to TRBD1. V dropped 0 bases and J dropped 4; count of bases not matched to a gene: 3. The CDR3 is 15 amino acids. The germline gives CDR1 GTSNPN, CDR2 SVGIG (reference sequence). The CDR3 region has the DNA TGTGCCTGGAGTGTACAGGGACAGGGGGCAGATACGCAGTATTTT. The encoded protein is CAWSVQGQGADTQYF.

The chain joins TRBV7-2 to TRBJ2-7; D gene uncertain. Trimming left V 4 bases short and J 5 bases short, with 6 bases between. The CDR3 has 11 amino acids. Germline V gene sequence: CDR1 SGHTA, CDR2 FQGNSA. CDR3: CASSSFHEQYF. The CDR3 nucleotides read TGTGCCAGCAGCTCGTTCCACGAGCAGTACTTC.

The chain couples TRBV19 to TRBJ2-7; TRBD2 matches 15 bases. This CDR3 comprises 16 residues. Unmatched junction bases numbered 8, after V lost 4 bases and J lost 7 bases. Per the germline V gene, CDR1 is LNHDA and CDR2 is SQIVND (reference sequence). As DNA, the CDR3 is TGTGCCAGTAGTACCGGACTAGCGGGAGGGCCGGGGGAGCAGTACTTC. Translating gives CASSTGLAGGPGEQYF. Using reference TRBV19 and TRBJ2-7 for the parts outside the CDR3, the full variable domain is DGGITQSPKYLFRKEGQNVTLSCEQNLNHDAMYWYRQDPGQGLRLIYYSQIVNDFQKGDIAEGYSVSREKKESFPLTVTSAQKNPTAFYLCASSTGLAGGPGEQYFGPGTRLTVT.

The chain is built from TRBV7-2 and TRBJ2-7; either TRBD1 or TRBD2 may supply D (6 bases each). Between the trimmed V and J ends, which lost 5 bases and 2 bases, there was a span of 13 bases. The CDR3 length is 14 residues. Germline CDR1 SGHTA, CDR2 FQGNSA. For the CDR3, the DNA is TGTGCCAGCAGCCTCCCTGGGGGGCCCTACGAGCAGTACTTC. Translating it yields CASSLPGGPYEQYF.

V usage is TRBV7-2 and J usage is TRBJ2-2; 7 bases match TRBD2. The CDR3 extends over 16 amino acids. V shed 1 base, J shed 6 bases, and the junction held 8 bases outside the gene matches. CDR1 and CDR2 (germline): SGHTA, FQGNSA. The CDR3 region is CASSLDRGGVAGELFF. Written as DNA, the CDR3 is TGTGCCAGCAGCTTAGATCGGGGAGGGGTGGCCGGGGAGCTGTTTTTT.

This clone has just one count. The chain links TRBV6-1 to TRBJ1-1; D may be TRBD1 (5 bases). Trimming took off 2 bases at V and 3 bases at J, with 16 bases between the two ends. CDR3 length: 16 residues. Germline V gene lookup returns CDR1 MNHNS and CDR2 SASEGT. In DNA form, the CDR3 reads TGTGCCAGCAGTGAAACTCCTGGGGGAATGCACACTGAAGCTTTCTTT. Amino acids: CASSETPGGMHTEAFF.

This clone was counted between two and nine times. The chain combines TRBV12-3 or TRBV12-4 with TRBJ2-2; D could derive from TRBD1 or TRBD2 (5 bases each). The CDR3 covers 13 residues. The V end was cut by 3 bases, the J end by 6 bases, with 8 bases between. For the CDR3, the DNA is TGTGCCAGCAGTTTCCTGGGGGCCGGGGAGCTGTTTTTT. It translates to CASSFLGAGELFF.

The chain recombines TRBV7-9 with TRBJ2-3; D unclear. The CDR3 runs 14 residues. CDR1 and CDR2 from the germline V gene are SEHNR and FQNEAQ (reference sequence). Trimming cost V 5 bases and J 2 bases, with 11 bases left between them. The CDR3 sequence: CASSVNQATDTQYF. In DNA form, the CDR3 reads TGTGCCAGCAGCGTTAACCAGGCCACAGATACGCAGTATTTT.

The chain couples TRBV2 to TRBJ2-7, with TRBD2 matching 8 bases. V dropped 7 bases and J dropped 5; count of bases not matched to a gene: 10. CDR1 is SNHLY and CDR2 is FYNNEI in the germline V gene. The CDR3 covers 14 residues. The CDR3 region has the DNA TGTGCCAGCAACGGACTAGCATCGTTCAACGAGCAGTACTTC. Encoded protein: CASNGLASFNEQYF.

This chain uses TRBV5-6 with TRBJ1-5; D call uncertain. Germline CDR1 SGHDT, CDR2 YYEEEE. This CDR3 comprises 14 residues. V was cut by 0 bases and J by 0 bases, with 4 bases left in between. The CDR3 sequence is CASSLGSSNQPQHF. CDR3 sequence (DNA): TGTGCCAGCAGCTTGGGATCTAGCAATCAGCCCCAGCATTTT.

The chain recombines TRBV10-3 with TRBJ1-3; tentative D call: TRBD1 (5 bases). V dropped 5 bases and J dropped 0 bases, with 14 bases sitting between them. Germline V gives CDR1 ENHRY, CDR2 SYGVKD. The CDR3 is 16 amino acids. CDR3 residues: CAISRDAGVSGNTIYF. The CDR3 DNA follows: TGTGCCATCAGTCGGGACGCTGGGGTCTCTGGAAACACCATATATTTT.

This clone appeared a single time. This chain connects TRBV14 to TRBJ1-2; D gene uncertain. The CDR3 covers 15 residues. Germline CDR1 is SGHDN and CDR2 is FVKESK. The germline V and J ends were trimmed by 6 bases and 1 base, with 15 bases remaining between them. DNA for the CDR3: TGTGCCAGCAGGCCGAGCGGGAGCATTAACTATGGCTACACCTTC. It translates to CASRPSGSINYGYTF.

The CDR3 region is CASSLDPGYNEQFF. The CDR3 DNA reads as TGTGCCAGCAGTTTAGACCCGGGCTACAATGAGCAGTTCTTC. The chain is built from TRBV27 and TRBJ2-1, with unresolved D. The CDR3 totals 14 residues. Germline CDR1 is MNHEY and CDR2 is SMNVEV (reference sequence). V gave up 2 bases and J gave up 3 bases, with 8 bases separating them.